This entry describes one T cell receptor beta chain. These data come from a study of cytomegalovirus exposure and HLA in healthy donors. This PCR relied on a set of 60 Vbeta primers and 13 Jbeta primers. The table came from immunoSEQ multiplex PCR; TCRdb's copy has only in-frame clones and leaves some out. The profile shows 150,000 or so clones, about three quarters of them singletons. This CDR3 is 12 amino acids long. V lost 6 bases and J lost 7, with 12 bases in between. CDR1 is SQVTM and CDR2 is ANQGSEA in the germline V gene. J is TRBJ1-4 and V is TRBV29-1, with D perhaps TRBD1 (6 bases). The clonotype was recovered from a female donor in good health and CMV-seronegative. The sequencing input was PBMCs. CDR3 protein: CSVRDIGEKLFF. The CDR3 nucleotides read TGCAGCGTCAGGGACATAGGTGAAAAACTGTTTTTT. The full variable domain, its missing parts supplied by reference TRBV29-1 and TRBJ1-4, is SAVISQKPSRDICQRGTSLTIQCQVDSQVTMMFWYRQQPGQSLTLIATANQGSEATYESGFVIDKFPISRPNLTFSTLTVSNMSPEDSSIYLCSVRDIGEKLFFGSGTQLSVL.